The source of this T cell receptor (beta chain) is a study of blood T cell repertoires in COVID-19. Study in general: Sites in the United States, Italy and Spain provided acute and convalescent COVID-19 samples.

Authors' methods: Amplification with reference gene primers provided the estimates of nucleated cell counts. TCRdb's copy holds only in-frame clones and misses some; the assay was immunoSEQ multiplex PCR. That table gives V, J and clone size, and the DNA gave D and trimming. The profile shows 150,000 to 200,000 clones, under 80% of them singletons. V trimming: 4 bases; J trimming: 11 bases; junction bases outside the gene matches: 8. Germline CDR1 reads SGHDN; CDR2 reads FVKESK. There are 14 residues in the CDR3. The chain uses TRBV14 and TRBJ2-1; TRBD2 aligns across 10 bases. The sequenced sample was PBMCs or T cells enriched from blood (not recorded which). This TCR derives from a woman aged 45-65 years with acute COVID-19. In DNA form, the CDR3 reads TGTGCCAGCAGCCGGGCCAGCGGGGGGGCCCAGCAGTTCTTC. As protein: CASSRASGGAQQFF.